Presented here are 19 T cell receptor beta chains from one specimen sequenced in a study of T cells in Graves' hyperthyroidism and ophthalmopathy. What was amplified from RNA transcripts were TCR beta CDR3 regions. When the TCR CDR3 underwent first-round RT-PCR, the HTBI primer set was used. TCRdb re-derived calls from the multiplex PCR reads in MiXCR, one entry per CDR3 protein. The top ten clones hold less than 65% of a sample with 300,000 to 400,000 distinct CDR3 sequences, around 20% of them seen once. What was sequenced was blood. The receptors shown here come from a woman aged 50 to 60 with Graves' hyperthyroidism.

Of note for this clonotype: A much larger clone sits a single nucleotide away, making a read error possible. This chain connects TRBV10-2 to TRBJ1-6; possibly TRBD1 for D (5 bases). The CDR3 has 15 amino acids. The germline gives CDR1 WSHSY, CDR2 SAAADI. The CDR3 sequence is CVSSESGTGNSPLHF. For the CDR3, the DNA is TGCGTCAGCAGTGAGTCAGGGACCGGTAATTCACCCCTCCACTTT.

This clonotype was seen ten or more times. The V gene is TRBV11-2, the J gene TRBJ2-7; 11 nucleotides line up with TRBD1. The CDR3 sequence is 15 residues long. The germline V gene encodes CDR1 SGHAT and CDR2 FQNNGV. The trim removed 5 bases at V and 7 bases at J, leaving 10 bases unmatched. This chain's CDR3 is CASSPPGTGGGEQYF. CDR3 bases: TGTGCCAGCAGCCCCCCTGGGACAGGGGGTGGTGAGCAGTACTTC.

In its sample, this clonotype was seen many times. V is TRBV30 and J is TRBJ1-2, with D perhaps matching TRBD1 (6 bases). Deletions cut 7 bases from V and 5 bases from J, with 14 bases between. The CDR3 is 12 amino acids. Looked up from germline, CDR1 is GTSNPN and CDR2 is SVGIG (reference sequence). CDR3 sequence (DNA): TGTGCCTTACTCAGGGGCGAGTATGGCTACACCTTC. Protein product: CALLRGEYGYTF.

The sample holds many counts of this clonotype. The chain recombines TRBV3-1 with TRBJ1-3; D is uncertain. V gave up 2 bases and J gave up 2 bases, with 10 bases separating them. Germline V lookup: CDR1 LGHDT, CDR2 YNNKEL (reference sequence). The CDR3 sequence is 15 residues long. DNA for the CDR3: TGTGCCAGCAGCCAAAGCAGTGGAACTGGAAACACCATATATTTT. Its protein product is CASSQSSGTGNTIYF. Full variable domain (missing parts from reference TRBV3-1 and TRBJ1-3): DTAVSQTPKYLVTQMGNDKSIKCEQNLGHDTMYWYKQDSKKFLKIMFSYNNKELIINETVPNRFSPKSPDKAHLNLHINSLELGDSAVYFCASSQSSGTGNTIYFGEGSWLTVV.

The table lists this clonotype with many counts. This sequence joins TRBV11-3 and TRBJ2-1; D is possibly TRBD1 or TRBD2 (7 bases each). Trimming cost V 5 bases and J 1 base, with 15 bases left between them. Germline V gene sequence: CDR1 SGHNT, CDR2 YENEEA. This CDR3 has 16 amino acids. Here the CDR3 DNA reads TGTGCCAGCAGCATCCGACAGGGAGGGTCCTACAATGAGCAGTTCTTC. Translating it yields CASSIRQGGSYNEQFF.

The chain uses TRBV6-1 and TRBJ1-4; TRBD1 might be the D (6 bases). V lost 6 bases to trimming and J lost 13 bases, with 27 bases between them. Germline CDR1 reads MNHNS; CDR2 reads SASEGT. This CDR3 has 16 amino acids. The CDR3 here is CASSVLRQVLPDGLFF. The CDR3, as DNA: TGTGCCAGCAGCGTACTTAGACAGGTTCTTCCCGATGGACTGTTTTTT.

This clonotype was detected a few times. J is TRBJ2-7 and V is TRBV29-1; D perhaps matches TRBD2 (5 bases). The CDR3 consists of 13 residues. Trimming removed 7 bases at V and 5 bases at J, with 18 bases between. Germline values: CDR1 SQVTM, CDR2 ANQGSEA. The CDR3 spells CSAAPAEAHEQYF. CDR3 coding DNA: TGCAGCGCCGCTCCAGCGGAAGCTCACGAGCAGTACTTC.

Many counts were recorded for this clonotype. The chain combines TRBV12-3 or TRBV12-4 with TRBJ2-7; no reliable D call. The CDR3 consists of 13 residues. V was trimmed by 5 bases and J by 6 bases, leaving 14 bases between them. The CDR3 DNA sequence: TGTGCCAGCAGTCCTTTTCTTGGGTCCGAGCAGTACTTC. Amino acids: CASSPFLGSEQYF.

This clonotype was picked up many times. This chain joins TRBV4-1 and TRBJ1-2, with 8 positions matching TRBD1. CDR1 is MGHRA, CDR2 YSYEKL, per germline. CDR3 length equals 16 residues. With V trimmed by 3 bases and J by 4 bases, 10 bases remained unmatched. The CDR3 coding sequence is TGCGCCAGCAGCCAGGAGGACAGGGAGTTTGGCTATGGCTACACCTTC. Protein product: CASSQEDREFGYGYTF.

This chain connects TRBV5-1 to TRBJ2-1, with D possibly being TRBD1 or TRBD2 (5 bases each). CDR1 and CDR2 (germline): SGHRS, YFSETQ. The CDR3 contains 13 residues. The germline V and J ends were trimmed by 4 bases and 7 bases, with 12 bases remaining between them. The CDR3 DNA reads TGCGCCAGCAGCAACCGGGACGGAAATGAGCAGTTCTTC. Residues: CASSNRDGNEQFF.

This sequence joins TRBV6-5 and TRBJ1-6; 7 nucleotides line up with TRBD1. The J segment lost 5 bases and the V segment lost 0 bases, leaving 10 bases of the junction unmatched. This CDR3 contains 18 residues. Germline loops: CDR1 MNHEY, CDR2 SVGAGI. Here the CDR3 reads CASSYSTLARGDNSPLHF. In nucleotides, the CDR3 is TGTGCCAGCAGTTACTCGACTTTGGCCAGGGGGGATAATTCACCCCTCCACTTT.

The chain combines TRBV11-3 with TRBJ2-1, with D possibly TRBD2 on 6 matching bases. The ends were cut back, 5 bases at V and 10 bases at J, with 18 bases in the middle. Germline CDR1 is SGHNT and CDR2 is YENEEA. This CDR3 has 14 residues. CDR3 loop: CASSRGSSVGEQFF. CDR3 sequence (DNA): TGTGCCAGCAGCCGTGGTTCTAGCGTCGGCGAGCAGTTCTTC.

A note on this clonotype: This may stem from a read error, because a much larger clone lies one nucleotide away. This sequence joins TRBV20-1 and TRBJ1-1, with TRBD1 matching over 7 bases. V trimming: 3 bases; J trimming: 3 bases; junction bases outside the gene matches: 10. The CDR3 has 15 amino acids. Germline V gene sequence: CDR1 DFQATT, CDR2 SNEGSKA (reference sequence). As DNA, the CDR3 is TGCAGTGCTAGTCCAACGGGCAGGGGGTACACTGAAGCTTTCTTT. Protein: CSASPTGRGYTEAFF.

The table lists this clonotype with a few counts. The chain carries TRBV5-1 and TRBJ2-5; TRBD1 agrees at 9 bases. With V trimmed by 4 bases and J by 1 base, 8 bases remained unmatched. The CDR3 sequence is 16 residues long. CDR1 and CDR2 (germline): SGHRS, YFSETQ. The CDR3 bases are TGCGCCAGCAGCATGGCGACGACAGGGGGCCAAGAGACCCAGTACTTC. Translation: CASSMATTGGQETQYF.

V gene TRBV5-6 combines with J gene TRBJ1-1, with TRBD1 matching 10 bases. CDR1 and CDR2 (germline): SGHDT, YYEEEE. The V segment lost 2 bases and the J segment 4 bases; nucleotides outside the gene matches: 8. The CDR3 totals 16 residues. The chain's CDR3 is CASSFGTGALSTEAFF. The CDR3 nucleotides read TGTGCCAGCAGCTTCGGGACAGGGGCCCTATCCACTGAAGCTTTCTTT.

The CDR3 nucleotides are TGTGCCAGCAACGGACTAGTTCCCTACAATGAGCAGTTCTTC. Its translation is CASNGLVPYNEQFF. This sequence joins TRBV25-1 and TRBJ2-1, with 7 bases identical to TRBD2. CDR3 length equals 14 residues. Germline V lookup: CDR1 MGHDK, CDR2 SYGVNS. The V and J ends lost 7 bases and 2 bases, in that order; junction bases with no gene match: 5.

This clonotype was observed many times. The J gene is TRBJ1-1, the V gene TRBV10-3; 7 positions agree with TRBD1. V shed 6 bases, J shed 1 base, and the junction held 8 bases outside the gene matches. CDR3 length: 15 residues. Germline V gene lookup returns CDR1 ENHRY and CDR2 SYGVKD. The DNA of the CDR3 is TGTGCCATCAGGCATGAGGGGGCAAGGAACACTGAAGCTTTCTTT. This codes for CAIRHEGARNTEAFF.

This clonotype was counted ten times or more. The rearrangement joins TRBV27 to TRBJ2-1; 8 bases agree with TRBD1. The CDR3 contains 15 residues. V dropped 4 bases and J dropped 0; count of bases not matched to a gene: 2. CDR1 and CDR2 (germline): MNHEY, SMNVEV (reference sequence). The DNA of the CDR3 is TGTGCCAGCAGTTCGGGACAGGTCTCCTACAATGAGCAGTTCTTC. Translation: CASSSGQVSYNEQFF.

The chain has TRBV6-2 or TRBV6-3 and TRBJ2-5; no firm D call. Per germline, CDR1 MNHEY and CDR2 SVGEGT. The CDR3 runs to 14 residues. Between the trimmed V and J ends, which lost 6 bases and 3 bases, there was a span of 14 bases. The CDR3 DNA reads TGTGCCAGCAGGAGTTCGGTGGGGAAAGAGACCCAGTACTTC. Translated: CASRSSVGKETQYF.